The TCR beta chain under discussion was sequenced for a study of CD8 T cells in ankylosing spondylitis. Findings and limits, study-wide: Among TCR beta sequences, a motif of fewer than 10 highly homologous variants appeared characteristic of ankylosing spondylitis blood. Reportedly, matched ankylosing spondylitis synovial fluid was significantly enriched for disease-linked clones. Some motif variants were previously reported in reactive arthritis synovial fluid and blood.

This clonotype was recorded many times. Its antigen is currently unknown. This CDR3 contains 15 residues. Germline values: CDR1 SGHVS, CDR2 FQNEAQ. V lost 5 bases, J lost 8 bases, and 19 bases lay in between. Each TCR beta library was made by quantitative 5'-RACE that incorporated molecular barcodes. TCRdb ran MiXCR on the 5' RACE reads and lists one entry per CDR3 protein. The table shows roughly 38,000 distinct CDR3 sequences, with 10% occurring only once. This chain connects TRBV7-8 to TRBJ2-1; TRBD2 is a possible D gene (5 bases). This TCR was sampled from a male donor with ankylosing spondylitis or in good health (not recorded which). What was sequenced was blood, either unsorted or a sorted T cell fraction (not recorded which). CDR3 sequence (DNA): TGTGCCAGCAGCCTTCTTGAGAGGGCCGAGTATGAGCAGTTCTTC. Residues: CASSLLERAEYEQFF. Together with reference TRBV7-8 and TRBJ2-1, the CDR3 gives the full variable domain: GAGVSQSPRYKVAKRGQDVALRCDPISGHVSLFWYQQALGQGPEFLTYFQNEAQLDKSGLPSDRFFAERPEGSVSTLKIQRTQQEDSAVYLCASSLLERAEYEQFFGPGTRLTVL.